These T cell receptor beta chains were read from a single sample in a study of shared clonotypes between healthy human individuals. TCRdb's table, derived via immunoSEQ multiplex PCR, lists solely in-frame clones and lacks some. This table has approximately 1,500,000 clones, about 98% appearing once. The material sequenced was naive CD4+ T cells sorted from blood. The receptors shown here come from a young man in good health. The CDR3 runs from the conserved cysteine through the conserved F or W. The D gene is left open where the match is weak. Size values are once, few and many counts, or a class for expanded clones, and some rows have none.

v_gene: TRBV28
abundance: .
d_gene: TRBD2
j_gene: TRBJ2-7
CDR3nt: TGTGCCAGCACTAGCGGGGATGTGACCTACGAGCAGTACTTC
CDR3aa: CASTSGDVTYEQYF

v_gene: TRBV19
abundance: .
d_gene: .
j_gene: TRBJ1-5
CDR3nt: TGTGCCAGTAGTATAGAAACAACCCTCACTAATCAGCCCCAGCATTTT
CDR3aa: CASSIETTLTNQPQHF

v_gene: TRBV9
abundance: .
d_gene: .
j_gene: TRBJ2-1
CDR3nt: TGTGCCAGCAGCGTAAATCCGGGCCTCCTTAGCAATGAGCAGTTCTTC
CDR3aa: CASSVNPGLLSNEQFF

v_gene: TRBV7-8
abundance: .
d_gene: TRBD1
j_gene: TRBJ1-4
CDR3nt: TGTGCCAGCAGCTTAGATGCGCTAGGGAAAGGGACAGGGGATGAAAAACTGTTTTTT
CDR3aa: CASSLDALGKGTGDEKLFF

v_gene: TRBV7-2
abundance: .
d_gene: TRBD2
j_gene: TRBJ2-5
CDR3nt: TGTGCCAGCAGCCCCGTGGCTAGCGGGAGTGGAGAGACCCAGTACTTC
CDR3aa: CASSPVASGSGETQYF

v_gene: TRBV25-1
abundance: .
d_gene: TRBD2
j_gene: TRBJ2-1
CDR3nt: TGTGCCAGCAGTGAATATGGAGGGCGTAGCGGGATCTTCCTTGAGCAGTTCTTC
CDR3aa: CASSEYGGRSGIFLEQFF

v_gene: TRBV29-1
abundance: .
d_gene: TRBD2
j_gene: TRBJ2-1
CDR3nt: TGCAGCGTTGAGCTTCGGCTAGCGGGAAGGTACAATGAGCAGTTCTTC
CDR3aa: CSVELRLAGRYNEQFF

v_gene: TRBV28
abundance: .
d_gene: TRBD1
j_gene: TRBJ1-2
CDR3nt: TGTGCCACCGACAGGGTGAATTATGGCTACACCTTC
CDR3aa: CATDRVNYGYTF

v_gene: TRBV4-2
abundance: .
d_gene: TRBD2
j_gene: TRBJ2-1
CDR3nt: TGTGCCAGCAGCCAAGCCCCTAGTAATAGCGGGAGATGGGGCAATGAGCAGTTCTTC
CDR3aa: CASSQAPSNSGRWGNEQFF

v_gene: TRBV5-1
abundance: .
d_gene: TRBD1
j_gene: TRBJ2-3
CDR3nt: TGCGCCAGCAGCGGGGGACAGGGAGCAGATACGCAGTATTTT
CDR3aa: CASSGGQGADTQYF

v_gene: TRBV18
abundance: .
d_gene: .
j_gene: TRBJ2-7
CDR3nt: TGTGCCAGCTCACCACAGGGGTCCCCCGAGCAGTACTTC
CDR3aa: CASSPQGSPEQYF

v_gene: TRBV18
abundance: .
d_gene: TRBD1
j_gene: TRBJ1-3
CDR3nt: TGTGCCAGCTCACCAGGGACAGACTCTGGAAACACCATATATTTT
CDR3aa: CASSPGTDSGNTIYF

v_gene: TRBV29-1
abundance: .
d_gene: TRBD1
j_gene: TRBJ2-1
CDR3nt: TGCAGCGCTAGGGACAGTGCCTACAATGAGCAGTTCTTC
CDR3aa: CSARDSAYNEQFF

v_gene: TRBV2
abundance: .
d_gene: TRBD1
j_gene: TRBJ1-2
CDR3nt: TGTGCCAGCAGTGAAACAGGGGGAGGCTACACCTTC
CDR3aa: CASSETGGGYTF

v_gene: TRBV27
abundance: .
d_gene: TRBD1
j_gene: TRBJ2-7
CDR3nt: TGTGCCAGCAGAGGACAGGTGGTGGACGAGCAGTACTTC
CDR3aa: CASRGQVVDEQYF

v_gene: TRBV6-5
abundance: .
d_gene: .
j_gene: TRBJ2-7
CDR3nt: TGTGCCAGCCGTGCTGGGGGAGCCTACGAGCAGTACTTC
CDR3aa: CASRAGGAYEQYF

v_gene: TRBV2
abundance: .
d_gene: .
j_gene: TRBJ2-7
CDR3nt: TGTGCCAGCAGGCGGGACTCCTACGAGCAGTACTTC
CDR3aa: CASRRDSYEQYF

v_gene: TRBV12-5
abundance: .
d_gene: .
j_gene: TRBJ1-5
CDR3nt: TGTGCTAGAAGGACATCGAGCAATCAGCCCCAGCATTTT
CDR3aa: CARRTSSNQPQHF

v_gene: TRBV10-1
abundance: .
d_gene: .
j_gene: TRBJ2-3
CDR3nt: TGCGCCAGCAGTGAACAAGACCAGCATACGCAGTATTTT
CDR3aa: CASSEQDQHTQYF

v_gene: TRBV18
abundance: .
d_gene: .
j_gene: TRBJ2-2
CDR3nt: TGTGCCAGCTCACCACGCGGGACCAACACCGGGGAGCTGTTTTTT
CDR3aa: CASSPRGTNTGELFF

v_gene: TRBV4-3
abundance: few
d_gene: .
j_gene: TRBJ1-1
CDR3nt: TGCGCCAGCAGCCCGGGCCCCAGGAACACTGAAGCTTTCTTT
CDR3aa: CASSPGPRNTEAFF

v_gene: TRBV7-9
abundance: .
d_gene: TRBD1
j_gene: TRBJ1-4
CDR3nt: TGTGCCAGCAGCCAGACAGGGGGCGGTGAAAAACTGTTTTTT
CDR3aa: CASSQTGGGEKLFF

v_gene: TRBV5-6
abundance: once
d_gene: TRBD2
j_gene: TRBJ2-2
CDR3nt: TGTGCCAGCAGCGAAACTAGCGTCCTGAACACCGGGGAGCTGTTTTTT
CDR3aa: CASSETSVLNTGELFF

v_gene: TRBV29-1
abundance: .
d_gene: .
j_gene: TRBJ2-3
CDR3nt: TGCAGCGCACTACGAGATACGCAGTATTTT
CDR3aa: CSALRDTQYF

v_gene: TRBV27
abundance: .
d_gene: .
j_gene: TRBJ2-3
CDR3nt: TGTGCCAGCAGTTTATCGCCCCGAGTCACAGATACGCAGTATTTT
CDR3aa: CASSLSPRVTDTQYF

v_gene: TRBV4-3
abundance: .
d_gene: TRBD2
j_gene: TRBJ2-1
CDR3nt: TGCGCCAGCAGCCAAGACTTACTAGCGTTTAACAATGAGCAGTTCTTC
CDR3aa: CASSQDLLAFNNEQFF

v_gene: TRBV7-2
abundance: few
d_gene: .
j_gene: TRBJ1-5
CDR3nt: TGTGCCAGCAGCTTAGTTGGTCAGCCCCAGCATTTT
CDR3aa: CASSLVGQPQHF

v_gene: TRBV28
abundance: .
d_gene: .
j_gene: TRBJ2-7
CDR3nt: TGTGCCAGCAGTGTTGGGCAGTTCTACGAGCAGTACTTC
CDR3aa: CASSVGQFYEQYF

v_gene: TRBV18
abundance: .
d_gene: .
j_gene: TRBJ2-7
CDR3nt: TGTGCCAGCTCACCAAACAGGGTCCCTCCCTACGAGCAGTACTTC
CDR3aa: CASSPNRVPPYEQYF

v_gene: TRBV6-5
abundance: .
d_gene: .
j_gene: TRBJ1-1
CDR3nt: TGTGCCAGCAGTTACGGGGTTGCGAACACTGAAGCTTTCTTT
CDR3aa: CASSYGVANTEAFF

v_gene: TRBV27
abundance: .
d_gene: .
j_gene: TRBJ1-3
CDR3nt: TGTGCCAGCAGTTTCTCATGGGGGGCCAGATCCTCTGGAAACACCATATATTTT
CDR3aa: CASSFSWGARSSGNTIYF

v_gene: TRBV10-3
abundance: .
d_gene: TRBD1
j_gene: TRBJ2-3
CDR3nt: TGTGCCATCAGGAAGACAGGGGGTACAGATACGCAGTATTTT
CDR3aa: CAIRKTGGTDTQYF

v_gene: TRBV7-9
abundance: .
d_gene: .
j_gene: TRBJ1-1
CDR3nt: TGTGCCAGCAGCACAGGAACAGGGCCCAACACTGAAGCTTTCTTT
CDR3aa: CASSTGTGPNTEAFF

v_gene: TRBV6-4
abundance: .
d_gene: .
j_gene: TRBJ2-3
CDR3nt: TGTGCCAGCAAAGTATCAGGGTGGACAGATACGCAGTATTTT
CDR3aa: CASKVSGWTDTQYF

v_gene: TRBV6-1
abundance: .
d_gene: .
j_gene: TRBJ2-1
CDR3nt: TGTGCCAGCAGTGAAGCGTTAGGGTTGGTTGAGCAGTTCTTC
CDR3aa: CASSEALGLVEQFF

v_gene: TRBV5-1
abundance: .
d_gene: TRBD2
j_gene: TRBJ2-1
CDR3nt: TGCGCCAGCAGCTTGTTAGCGGGAGGATACTACAATGAGCAGTTCTTC
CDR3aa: CASSLLAGGYYNEQFF

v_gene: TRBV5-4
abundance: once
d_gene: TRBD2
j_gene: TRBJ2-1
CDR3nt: TGTGCCAGCAGCTCTAAGCGGGGGGACTCCTACAATGAGCAGTTCTTC
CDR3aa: CASSSKRGDSYNEQFF

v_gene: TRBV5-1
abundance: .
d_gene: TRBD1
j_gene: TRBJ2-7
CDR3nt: TGCGCCAGCAGCCAAAGACAGGGTACCTCCTACGAGCAGTACTTC
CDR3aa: CASSQRQGTSYEQYF

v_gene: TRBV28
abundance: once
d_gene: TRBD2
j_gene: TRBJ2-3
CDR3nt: TGTGCCAGCAGTTTACTAGCGGGAGCTCATACGCAGTATTTT
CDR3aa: CASSLLAGAHTQYF

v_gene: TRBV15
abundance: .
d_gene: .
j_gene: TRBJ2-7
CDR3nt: TGTGCCACCAGCAGGGTCCCACTCGGCGAGCAGTACTTC
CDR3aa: CATSRVPLGEQYF

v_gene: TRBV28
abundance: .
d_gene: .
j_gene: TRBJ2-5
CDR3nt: TGTGCCAGTAGCCAACGCAGGGGAACCCGGGAGACCCAGTACTTC
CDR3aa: CASSQRRGTRETQYF

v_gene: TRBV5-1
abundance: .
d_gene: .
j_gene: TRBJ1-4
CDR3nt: TGCGCCAGCAGCCCCCGAGGGACTAATGAAAAACTGTTTTTT
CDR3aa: CASSPRGTNEKLFF

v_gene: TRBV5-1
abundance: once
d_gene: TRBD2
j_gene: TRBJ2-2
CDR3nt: TGCGCCAGCAGCTTAAGGCAAAGAGCGGGAGTGGACACCGGGGAGCTGTTTTTT
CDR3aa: CASSLRQRAGVDTGELFF

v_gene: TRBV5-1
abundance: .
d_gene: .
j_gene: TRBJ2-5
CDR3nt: TGCGCCAGCAGCTTTGATCCTCCAGAGACCCAGTACTTC
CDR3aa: CASSFDPPETQYF

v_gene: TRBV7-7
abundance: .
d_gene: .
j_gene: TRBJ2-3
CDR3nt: TGTGCCAGCAGCTTAGGGGACACAGATACGCAGTATTTT
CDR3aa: CASSLGDTDTQYF

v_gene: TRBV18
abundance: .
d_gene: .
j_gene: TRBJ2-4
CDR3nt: TGTGCCAGCTCACCAGCGCGATCAGCCAAAAACATTCAGTACTTC
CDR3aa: CASSPARSAKNIQYF

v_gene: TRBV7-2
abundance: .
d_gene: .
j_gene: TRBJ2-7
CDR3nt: TGTGCCAGCAGCTTAGCGCCCAATCCTTGGGAGCAGTACTTC
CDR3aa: CASSLAPNPWEQYF

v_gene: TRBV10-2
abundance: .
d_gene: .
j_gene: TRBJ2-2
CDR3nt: TGCGCCAGCAGGCCATCAGGAAACACCGGGGAGCTGTTTTTT
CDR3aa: CASRPSGNTGELFF

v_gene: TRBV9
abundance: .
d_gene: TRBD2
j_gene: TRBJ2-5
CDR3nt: TGTGCCAGCAGCGCGGGACTAGCCGGAGAGACCCAGTACTTC
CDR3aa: CASSAGLAGETQYF

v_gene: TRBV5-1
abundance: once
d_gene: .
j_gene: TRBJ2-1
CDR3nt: TGCGCCAGCAGCTTGGGACTAGTTTACAATGAGCAGTTCTTC
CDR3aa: CASSLGLVYNEQFF

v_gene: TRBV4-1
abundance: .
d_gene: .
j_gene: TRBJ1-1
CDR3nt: TGCGCCAGCAGCCAAGACACCCGTTACACTGAAGCTTTCTTT
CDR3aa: CASSQDTRYTEAFF

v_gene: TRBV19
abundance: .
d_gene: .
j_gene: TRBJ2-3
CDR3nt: TGTGCCACCTCAGAAACGGGGCCTAGCACAGATACGCAGTATTTT
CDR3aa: CATSETGPSTDTQYF

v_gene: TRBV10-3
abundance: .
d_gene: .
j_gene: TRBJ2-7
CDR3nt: TGTGCCATCAGTGATGTGGCAGGCTCCTACGAGCAGTACTTC
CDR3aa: CAISDVAGSYEQYF

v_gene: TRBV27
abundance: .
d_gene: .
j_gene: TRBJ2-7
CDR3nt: TGTGCCAGCAGTTTATACCCAGATAACTACGAGCAGTACTTT
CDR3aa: CASSLYPDNYEQYF

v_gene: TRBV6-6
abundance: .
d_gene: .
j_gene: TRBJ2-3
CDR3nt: TGTGCCAGTCAATATCGTGGGCAGGGCACAGATACGCAGTATTTT
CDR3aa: CASQYRGQGTDTQYF

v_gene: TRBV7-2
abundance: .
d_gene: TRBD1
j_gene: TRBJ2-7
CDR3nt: TGTGCCAGCAGCACCGGACAGGGAGTTGAAGAGCAGTACTTC
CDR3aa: CASSTGQGVEEQYF

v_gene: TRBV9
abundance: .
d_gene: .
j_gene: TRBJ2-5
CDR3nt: TGTGCCAGCAGCGTAGCTTCTCGGGGAAACCAAGAGACCCAGTACTTC
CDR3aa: CASSVASRGNQETQYF